These 26 T cell receptor beta chains were sequenced from one sample in a study of cytomegalovirus exposure and HLA in healthy donors. Amplification used 60 Vbeta primers and 13 Jbeta primers. Produced via immunoSEQ multiplex PCR; TCRdb's table is partial and in-frame only. The sample shows 250,000 to 350,000 clones, roughly 85% of them seen only once. Sequencing was carried out using PBMCs. These receptors came from a man in his forties in good health and CMV-seropositive.

V usage is TRBV5-8 and J usage is TRBJ1-5; TRBD1 matches at 11 bases. The germline V gene has CDR1 SGHTS and CDR2 YDEGEE. The CDR3 has 16 amino acids. With 2 bases clipped from V and 6 bases from J, the junction kept 7 bases outside the gene matches. The CDR3: CASSLGDRGLGQPQHF. The CDR3 DNA reads as TGTGCCAGCAGCTTAGGGGACAGGGGGTTAGGTCAGCCCCAGCATTTT.

This chain uses TRBV27 with TRBJ2-7; D is unclear. CDR3 length equals 15 residues. V shed 0 bases and J shed 4 bases, with 13 bases lying between them. Germline V lookup: CDR1 MNHEY, CDR2 SMNVEV (reference sequence). In DNA, the CDR3 is TGTGCCAGCAGTTTATCGTCGAGCTTCTTATACGAGCAGTACTTC. This translates into CASSLSSSFLYEQYF.

The gene calls are TRBV19 and TRBJ1-1; weak D call: TRBD1 (5 bases). The germline V gene encodes CDR1 LNHDA and CDR2 SQIVND (reference sequence). With 6 bases removed from V and 5 bases from J, the gap between germline ends came to 13 bases. The CDR3 is 13 amino acids. This CDR3 reads CASSPGRGTEAFF. The DNA of the CDR3 is TGTGCCAGTAGCCCTGGTCGGGGGACTGAAGCTTTCTTT.

V is TRBV27 and J is TRBJ2-7; TRBD2 agrees at 15 bases. Unmatched junction bases numbered 23, after V lost 5 bases and J lost 3 bases. The CDR3 is 22 amino acids. The germline V gene encodes CDR1 MNHEY and CDR2 SMNVEV (reference sequence). The CDR3 spells CASSPLRDHSGLAGGGYYEQYF. In nucleotides, the CDR3 is TGTGCCAGCAGTCCACTGAGAGACCACTCTGGACTAGCGGGAGGGGGATACTACGAGCAGTACTTC.

The genes are TRBV5-1 and TRBJ1-2; D might be TRBD1 (6 bases). The CDR3 has 14 amino acids. The germline CDR1 and CDR2 sequences are SGHRS and YFSETQ. Trimming removed 4 bases at V and 4 bases at J, with 14 bases between. The CDR3 protein is CASSTQGLAYGYTF. CDR3 bases: TGCGCCAGCAGCACACAGGGCCTCGCCTATGGCTACACCTTC.

The table lists this clone with many counts. The J gene is TRBJ2-1, the V gene TRBV29-1; a weak D match, TRBD1 (6 bases). CDR1 is SQVTM and CDR2 is ANQGSEA in the germline V gene. The V gene lost 7 bases and the J gene lost 3 bases, with 13 bases spanning the gap. The CDR3 extends over 13 amino acids. In nucleotides, the CDR3 is TGCAGCGCTGGACAGAGCCTCTACAATGAGCAGTTCTTC. It is translated as CSAGQSLYNEQFF.

This clone has a single count. The chain recombines TRBV7-9 with TRBJ1-1; 11 positions agree with TRBD1. Germline loops: CDR1 SEHNR, CDR2 FQNEAQ (reference sequence). V was pared by 1 base and J by 8 bases, with 3 bases of the junction left unmatched. The length of the CDR3 is 14 residues. Written as DNA, the CDR3 is TGTGCCAGCAGCTTAGGGACAGGGGGCTCCGAAGCTTTCTTT. This encodes CASSLGTGGSEAFF.

The genes are TRBV7-9 and TRBJ1-4; possibly TRBD1 for D (5 bases). CDR3 size: 17 residues. Germline CDR1 reads SEHNR; CDR2 reads FQNEAQ (reference sequence). Trimming left V 2 bases short and J 0 bases short, with 13 bases between. The CDR3 nucleotides are TGTGCCAGCAGCTTACCCCCTAGGGGTGCAACTAATGAAAAACTGTTTTTT. Translated: CASSLPPRGATNEKLFF.

This CDR3 is CASQGLEDNEQFF. DNA for the CDR3: TGTGCCAGCCAGGGGCTGGAGGACAATGAGCAGTTCTTC. The rearrangement joins TRBV28 to TRBJ2-1; possibly TRBD1 for D (6 bases). The CDR3 runs 13 residues. CDR1 MDHEN and CDR2 SYDVKM come from the germline V gene. The V end lost 8 bases, the J end lost 5 bases, and 13 bases lay between the germline ends.

This clone was detected only once. The rearrangement uses TRBV5-4 and TRBJ2-2; no clear D gene. Trimming shortened V by 2 bases and J by 6 bases, and 5 bases separated the two germline ends. CDR1 and CDR2 (germline): SGHNT, YYREEE (reference sequence). The CDR3 has 12 residues. CDR3 DNA: TGTGCCAGCAGCTTTGGAGCCGGGGAGCTGTTTTTT. Translated, it gives CASSFGAGELFF.

J is TRBJ1-5 and V is TRBV18; perhaps TRBD1 as D (5 bases). CDR3 length: 15 residues. Looked up from germline, CDR1 is KGHSH and CDR2 is LQKENI. Between the trimmed V and J ends, which lost 3 bases and 3 bases, there was a span of 12 bases. This chain's CDR3 is CASSPGPGNNQPQHF. DNA of the CDR3: TGTGCCAGCTCACCTGGCCCAGGGAACAATCAGCCCCAGCATTTT.

The rearrangement uses TRBV4-2 and TRBJ2-5; tentative D call: TRBD1 (6 bases). Trimming took off 4 bases at V and 5 bases at J, with 17 bases between the two ends. Germline assignment: CDR1 LGHNA and CDR2 YNFKEQ. This CDR3 contains 15 residues. In nucleotides, the CDR3 is TGTGCCAGCAGCCTAGGCAGGGGAAGAGGGGAGACCCAGTACTTC. This codes for CASSLGRGRGETQYF.

The rearrangement uses TRBV7-9 and TRBJ1-2; D gene uncertain. CDR3 size: 13 residues. From germline, CDR1 is SEHNR and CDR2 FQNEAQ (reference sequence). V was shortened by 1 base and J by 2 bases, with 5 bases between the two germline ends. For the CDR3, the DNA is TGTGCCAGCAGCTTAGGGGAGAACTATGGCTACACCTTC. The encoded protein is CASSLGENYGYTF. The complete variable domain, with remaining parts taken from reference TRBV7-9 and TRBJ1-2, reads DTGVSQNPRHKITKRGQNVTFRCDPISEHNRLYWYRQTLGQGPEFLTYFQNEAQLEKSRLLSDRFSAERPKGSFSTLEIQRTEQGDSAMYLCASSLGENYGYTFGSGTRLTVV.

The chain recombines TRBV28 with TRBJ1-2, with 9 positions matching TRBD1. This CDR3 spans 15 amino acids. J lost 7 bases, V lost 0 bases, and 6 bases had no gene match. In germline, CDR1 is MDHEN, CDR2 SYDVKM. The CDR3 spells CASSLWSTGGTGYTF. Here the CDR3 DNA reads TGTGCCAGCAGTTTATGGTCCACAGGGGGCACTGGCTACACCTTC.

This clone showed up just once. This rearrangement joins TRBV9 to TRBJ1-5; D ambiguous. Germline V gives CDR1 SGDLS, CDR2 YYNGEE. The CDR3 sequence is 13 residues long. V was shortened by 3 bases and J by 4 bases, with 8 bases between the two germline ends. The CDR3 sequence is CASSAGLNQPQHF. Here the CDR3 DNA reads TGTGCCAGCAGCGCGGGATTAAATCAGCCCCAGCATTTT.

The gene calls are TRBV15 and TRBJ1-1, with D uncertain. The germline V gene encodes CDR1 LNHNV and CDR2 YYDKDF (reference sequence). CDR3 size: 15 residues. The V and J ends lost 0 bases and 0 bases respectively, with 8 bases between them. DNA for the CDR3: TGTGCCACCAGCAGAGATCCGGGGATGAACACTGAAGCTTTCTTT. Translated, it gives CATSRDPGMNTEAFF.

The DNA of the CDR3 is TGTGCCAGCAGCTTAGGGGACAGTGGGTCCCAGTACTTC. It yields the protein CASSLGDSGSQYF. V gene TRBV11-2 combines with J gene TRBJ2-5; 7 positions agree with TRBD1. CDR1 is SGHAT, CDR2 FQNNGV, per germline. CDR3 length: 13 amino acids. The trim removed 1 base at V and 9 bases at J, leaving 5 bases unmatched.

The chain uses TRBV19 and TRBJ2-2; the D gene is possibly TRBD2 (5 bases). The CDR3 extends over 13 amino acids. The V end was cut by 3 bases, the J end by 6 bases, with 8 bases between. CDR1 and CDR2 from the germline V gene are LNHDA and SQIVND (reference sequence). In DNA form, the CDR3 reads TGTGCCAGTAGTATCCTGAGGGCCGGGGAGCTGTTTTTT. This codes for CASSILRAGELFF.

This clone was seen just once. The rearrangement joins TRBV4-1 to TRBJ2-1; possible D gene TRBD1, 6 bases. The V gene lost 3 bases and the J gene lost 2 bases, with 17 bases spanning the gap. The CDR3 has 17 residues. Germline V lookup: CDR1 MGHRA, CDR2 YSYEKL. CDR3 nucleotides: TGCGCCAGCAGCCAGGGGGATACAGGGCCGGCCTACAATGAGCAGTTCTTC. Translated, it gives CASSQGDTGPAYNEQFF.

The chain carries TRBV29-1 and TRBJ1-1; tentative D call: TRBD1 (5 bases). This CDR3 is built from 13 residues. Deletions cut 0 bases from V and 4 bases from J, with 9 bases between. Per germline, CDR1 SQVTM and CDR2 ANQGSEA. CDR3 bases: TGCAGCGTTGAAGAATTGGGGGGCACTGAAGCTTTCTTT. Residues: CSVEELGGTEAFF.

This chain joins TRBV9 and TRBJ1-2; weak D call: TRBD1 (6 bases). This CDR3 region has 13 residues. CDR1 SGDLS and CDR2 YYNGEE come from the germline V gene. V was cut by 3 bases and J by 6 bases, with 12 bases left in between. In nucleotides, the CDR3 is TGTGCCAGCAGCGCCACAGGGCGGGATGGCTACACCTTC. Its protein is CASSATGRDGYTF.

The chain joins TRBV18 to TRBJ2-1; 13 nucleotides agree with TRBD2. CDR1 KGHSH and CDR2 LQKENI come from the germline V gene. V gave up 6 bases and J gave up 10 bases; unmatched junction bases: 9. This CDR3 has 15 amino acids. CDR3 amino acids: CASSPTSGRALEQFF. CDR3 in DNA: TGTGCCAGCTCTCCTACTAGCGGGAGGGCCTTGGAGCAGTTCTTC.

This chain connects TRBV13 to TRBJ1-1, with 11 bases lining up with TRBD1. This CDR3 has 16 amino acids. Germline CDR1 PRHDT, CDR2 FYEKMQ (reference sequence). The V and J ends lost 5 bases and 5 bases, in that order; junction bases with no gene match: 10. Written as DNA, the CDR3 is TGTGCCAGCAGCCCCAGGACAGGGGGCTTCGTTACTGAAGCTTTCTTT. This gives the protein CASSPRTGGFVTEAFF.

This chain links TRBV28 with TRBJ2-7; 7 bases fit TRBD1. This CDR3 is 13 amino acids long. Trimming removed 7 bases from V and 2 bases from J; junction bases left unmatched: 5. Looked up from germline, CDR1 is MDHEN and CDR2 is SYDVKM. CDR3 amino acids: CASTRTGAYEQYF. CDR3 coding DNA: TGTGCCAGCACCAGGACAGGAGCCTACGAGCAGTACTTC.

The chain joins TRBV2 to TRBJ2-1; 10 bases line up with TRBD1. There are 17 residues in the CDR3. CDR1 is SNHLY and CDR2 is FYNNEI in the germline V gene. After removal of 8 bases from V and 4 bases from J, the junction contained 14 bases not matched to a gene. CDR3 sequence (DNA): TGTGCCAGCCGTGGGGCCCGACAGGGGGCATCATACAATGAGCAGTTCTTC. Protein product: CASRGARQGASYNEQFF.

This chain connects TRBV7-9 to TRBJ2-3; 8 bases are shared with TRBD1. The ends lost 2 bases at V and 1 base at J; junction bases unmatched: 2. In germline, CDR1 is SEHNR, CDR2 FQNEAQ (reference sequence). This CDR3 contains 15 residues. The DNA of the CDR3 is TGTGCCAGCAGCTTACTGACAGGGGGCACAGATACGCAGTATTTT. Translating gives CASSLLTGGTDTQYF.